This T cell receptor (beta chain) was obtained from a study of CD8 T cells in ankylosing spondylitis listed by TCRdb under 2017. As for the study more broadly: T cell receptor beta repertoires were profiled in healthy donors and ankylosing spondylitis patients so that disease-linked TCR variants could be found. Peripheral blood was sampled, and synovial fluid was additionally collected from ankylosing spondylitis patients. In total, the full study cohort was made up of some 110 healthy donors and 20 to 25 ankylosing spondylitis patients.

The sequencer listed for this sample is Illumina HiSeq 2500. Quantitative 5'-RACE with molecular barcodes was the method used to prepare the TCR beta libraries. Regarding the original processing steps: A new computational method, built on a probabilistic model of VDJ rearrangement, was used to identify disease-linked TCR variants. TCRdb reran the public reads through fastp at Q25 and MiXCR, keeping productive beta chains. Merged by CDR3 protein, the rows form single entries marked with the most common genes and DNA. The V and J calls follow TCRdb's processing rather than the paper's. In all, the sample holds 200,000 to 250,000 distinct CDR3 sequences, and about 16% of those were seen once. The top ten clones comprise about 39% of the sample. General conclusions and limits of the study: The disease-linked clones were reported to be significantly enriched in matched synovial fluid samples from ankylosing spondylitis patients. Some TCR beta motif variants had previously been reported in synovial fluid and blood of reactive arthritis patients, which suggested common disease-initiation mechanisms. Blood from ankylosing spondylitis patients appeared to be characterized by a TCR beta motif made up of several highly homologous amino acid variants. The disease-linked clones had a CD8+ phenotype and were found at relatively low frequencies in peripheral blood.

Reading from cysteine to phenylalanine, the CDR3 counts 14 amino acids. The only DNA kept is the CDR3, 42 bases in frame from the first base. The germline V end is reduced by 6 bases and the J end by 1 base; junction bases left unmatched: 4. This clonotype has more than one count but fewer than ten. The target of this receptor is not known. Base quality data are lacking; no much larger clone is found one base away. The chain joins TRBV12-3 or TRBV12-4 to TRBJ1-1; 8 bases in between match TRBD1. This sequence originates from a male donor with ankylosing spondylitis. Sequenced material: blood, either unsorted or a sorted T cell fraction (not recorded which). The sequenced DNA: TGTGCCAGCAGAACAGGGGGTGGGAACACTGAAGCTTTCTTT. Its protein product is CASRTGGGNTEAFF.